This TCR beta chain stems from a study of CD8+ T cells in alopecia areata. Researchers picked out CD4+ and CD8+ T cells from PBMCs by sorting. Points on this clone: What it binds is unknown.

Whole-study results and caveats: Relative to normal scalp, lesional scalp, especially alopecia totalis/universalis, showed higher clonality.

CDR1 is MDHEN and CDR2 is SYDVKM in the germline V gene. With 6 bases removed from V and 0 bases from J, the gap between germline ends came to 17 bases. This CDR3 spans 16 amino acids. Sequencing used cDNA as its template, made by extracting RNA and reverse transcribing it. Clones were sequenced by immunoSEQ multiplex PCR, and TCRdb holds only the in-frame ones, with some missing. Of under 250,000 clones in the sample, about 56% are singletons; the top ten hold 4.5% to 6%. The sample taken for sequencing was CD8+ T cells sorted from blood. J is TRBJ1-2 and V is TRBV28; D is perhaps TRBD1 (5 bases). The TCR sequence derives from a human donor in good health. The CDR3 reads CASRDLDGGANYGYTF. The CDR3 DNA reads as TGTGCCAGCAGAGACCTGGACGGGGGAGCTAACTATGGCTACACCTTC.